The 19 T cell receptor beta chains reported below all come from one sample, sequenced in a study of OX40 agonist ivuxolimab in advanced cancers. Data came from immunoSEQ multiplex PCR; TCRdb stores just in-frame clones and leaves some out. This table has 60,000 to 75,000 clones, more than 70% appearing once. Sample: CD4+ or CD8+ T cells sorted from blood, taken in a trial of the OX40 agonist ivuxolimab. Receptors were obtained from an adult with an advanced solid tumor such as melanoma, head and neck, liver or kidney cancer.

The V and J genes are TRBV4-3 and TRBJ2-1; 7 nucleotides agree with TRBD2. Unmatched junction bases numbered 6, after V lost 1 base and J lost 6 bases. This CDR3 spans 15 amino acids. Germline CDR1 reads LGHNA; CDR2 reads YSLEER. The CDR3 region is CASSQVERGTNEQFF. In nucleotides, the CDR3 is TGCGCCAGCAGCCAAGTTGAGCGGGGTACCAATGAGCAGTTCTTC.

The chain has TRBV13 and TRBJ1-6; D is perhaps TRBD1 (6 bases). This CDR3 spans 15 amino acids. CDR1 is PRHDT and CDR2 is FYEKMQ in the germline V gene (reference sequence). V was cut by 3 bases and J by 7 bases, with 13 bases left in between. The CDR3 DNA is TGTGCCAGCAGCTTTTACGGGGGGCAGAATTCACCCCTCCACTTT. Its translation is CASSFYGGQNSPLHF.

This chain uses TRBV7-6 with TRBJ1-2; D gene unclear. CDR1 is SGHVS, CDR2 FNYEAQ, per germline. Trimming removed 1 base from V and 8 bases from J, with 5 bases in between. This CDR3 contains 11 residues. The CDR3 DNA reads TGTGCCAGCAGCTTAGACCGGGGCTACACCTTC. It codes for CASSLDRGYTF.

V is TRBV6-4 and J is TRBJ1-1; D unresolved. Germline values: CDR1 MRHNA, CDR2 SNTAGT. V dropped 5 bases and J dropped 1 base, with 11 bases sitting between them. This CDR3 is 14 amino acids long. The CDR3 loop is CASSTDGGNTEAFF. CDR3 nucleotide sequence: TGTGCCAGCAGTACGGACGGCGGGAACACTGAAGCTTTCTTT.

The chain combines TRBV19 with TRBJ1-5; no clear D. Germline lookup yields CDR1 LNHDA and CDR2 SQIVND (reference sequence). This CDR3 has 15 residues. Trimming took off 0 bases at V and 7 bases at J, with 13 bases between the two ends. CDR3 DNA sequence: TGTGCCAGTAGTATAGATCTAAGGGCGCGGCAGCCCCAGCATTTT. Protein sequence: CASSIDLRARQPQHF.

This chain joins TRBV5-1 and TRBJ2-5, with D possibly called TRBD1 or TRBD2 (5 bases each). The V gene lost 0 bases and the J gene lost 3 bases, with 12 bases spanning the gap. CDR1 and CDR2 from the germline V gene are SGHRS and YFSETQ. The CDR3 extends over 15 amino acids. CDR3 residues: CASSLAGTVEETQYF. The CDR3 nucleotides read TGCGCCAGCAGCTTGGCCGGGACCGTAGAAGAGACCCAGTACTTC.

The chain carries TRBV4-2 and TRBJ1-3; D possibly corresponds to TRBD1 (6 bases). The length of the CDR3 is 14 residues. V lost 4 bases and J lost 8, with 15 bases in between. The V gene's germline CDR1 is LGHNA and CDR2 YNFKEQ. The CDR3 region is CASSPDSLTDTIYF. CDR3 bases: TGTGCCAGCAGCCCGGACAGCTTAACGGACACCATATATTTT.

This sequence joins TRBV4-1 and TRBJ2-5; the D is unclear. TRBJ2-7 explains the end of the DNA better; the J call may be wrong. The CDR3 runs 17 residues. CDR1 and CDR2 (germline): MGHRA, YSYEKL. The CDR3 here is CASSQQWVPFTTYEQYF. DNA of the CDR3: TGCGCCAGCAGCCAGCAATGGGTCCCATTCACTACCTACGAGCAGTACTTC.

This chain connects TRBV9 to TRBJ2-7, with 9 nucleotides matching TRBD1. CDR1 is SGDLS and CDR2 is YYNGEE in the germline V gene. This CDR3 is built from 15 residues. J lost 4 bases, V lost 0 bases, and 5 bases had no gene match. The CDR3 loop is CASSVAQGTGYEQYF. CDR3 DNA: TGTGCCAGCAGCGTAGCTCAAGGGACAGGGTACGAGCAGTACTTC.

In nucleotides, the CDR3 is TGTGCCAGCAGTTACTCGGGGGGGTACGGCTACACCTTC. Translated: CASSYSGGYGYTF. The chain recombines TRBV6-5 with TRBJ1-2, with D possibly being TRBD1 (5 bases). V was shortened by 0 bases and J by 8 bases, with 10 bases between the two germline ends. CDR1 MNHEY and CDR2 SVGAGI come from the germline V gene. This CDR3 comprises 13 residues.

The chain recombines TRBV5-4 with TRBJ1-1; the match to TRBD1 covers 7 bases. Germline V gene lookup returns CDR1 SGHNT and CDR2 YYREEE (reference sequence). The CDR3 consists of 15 residues. V lost 3 bases to trimming and J lost 2 bases; unmatched junction nucleotides: 7. This CDR3 is CASSSGTARNTEAFF. The CDR3 region has the DNA TGTGCCAGCAGCTCAGGGACAGCCAGAAACACTGAAGCTTTCTTT.

This clone showed up just once. V usage is TRBV11-2 and J usage is TRBJ2-7; 9 bases are a match to TRBD2. Germline trimming cut 5 bases from V and 0 bases from J; bases unmatched to any gene: 14. CDR3 size: 18 residues. Germline CDR1 and CDR2: SGHAT and FQNNGV. The CDR3: CASSHEGGLAGFSYEQYF. The CDR3 DNA reads as TGTGCCAGCAGCCATGAGGGGGGGCTAGCGGGGTTCTCCTACGAGCAGTACTTC.

As to this clone: One junction end disagrees with the germline gene, perhaps due to a read error. The CDR3 nucleotides read TGTGCTAGCAGCTTAGAGGGGCGTTACAATGAGCAGTTCTTC. Protein product: CASSLEGRYNEQFF. V is TRBV7-7 and J is TRBJ2-1; D is possibly TRBD1 or TRBD2 (5 bases each). This CDR3 is built from 14 residues. Germline V gene sequence: CDR1 SSHAT, CDR2 FNYEAQ (reference sequence).

The J gene is TRBJ1-1, the V gene TRBV27, with D perhaps TRBD1 (6 bases). CDR1 and CDR2 (germline): MNHEY, SMNVEV (reference sequence). Trimming pared 6 bases from V and 4 bases from J, leaving 18 bases between. The CDR3 is 15 amino acids. The CDR3, as DNA: TGTGCCAGCAGCCGTAGCAGGGGCGGGTCCACTGAAGCTTTCTTT. Amino acids: CASSRSRGGSTEAFF.

This clone occurred once. This chain links TRBV30 with TRBJ2-5, with D maybe TRBD1 (5 bases). CDR3 size: 13 residues. Germline assignment: CDR1 GTSNPN and CDR2 SVGIG (reference sequence). The ends were cut back, 2 bases at V and 2 bases at J, with 9 bases in the middle. DNA for the CDR3: TGTGCCTGGAGTAGAAGACAGCAAGAGACCCAGTACTTC. This gives the protein CAWSRRQQETQYF.

This rearrangement joins TRBV27 to TRBJ1-1; 8 bases are shared with TRBD1. The CDR3 sequence is 16 residues long. The trim removed 5 bases at V and 1 base at J, leaving 9 bases unmatched. Germline V lookup: CDR1 MNHEY, CDR2 SMNVEV (reference sequence). The chain's CDR3 is CASSRRTGFTNTEAFF. The CDR3 DNA sequence: TGTGCCAGCAGTCGCCGGACAGGGTTTACGAACACTGAAGCTTTCTTT.

This chain uses TRBV11-2 with TRBJ1-2; D may be TRBD1 (5 bases). Trimming pared 5 bases from V and 10 bases from J, leaving 14 bases between. Germline loops: CDR1 SGHAT, CDR2 FQNNGV. The CDR3 covers 12 residues. Here the CDR3 DNA reads TGTGCCAGCAGCATCGGACCCAGGGACTACACCTTC. Its protein is CASSIGPRDYTF.

V and J are TRBV6-5 and TRBJ2-1, with a tentative D call TRBD2 (6 bases). This CDR3 region has 15 residues. Trimming shortened V by 0 bases and J by 7 bases, and 13 bases separated the two germline ends. CDR1 MNHEY and CDR2 SVGAGI come from the germline V gene. DNA for the CDR3: TGTGCCAGCAGTTACTCCCTGGGAGGAGGAAATGAGCAGTTCTTC. Its translation: CASSYSLGGGNEQFF.

The genes are TRBV7-8 and TRBJ1-4, with 11 nucleotides matching TRBD1. Germline CDR1 reads SGHVS; CDR2 reads FQNEAQ. The V gene end was trimmed by 4 bases and the J gene end by 8 bases; junction bases not matched to a gene: 9. The CDR3 loop spans 16 amino acids. CDR3 DNA sequence: TGTGCCAGCAGCTCCCGGGACAGGGGGAAAGGGGAAAAACTGTTTTTT. It encodes CASSSRDRGKGEKLFF. The entire variable domain, with the rest obtained from reference TRBV7-8 and TRBJ1-4, is as follows: GAGVSQSPRYKVAKRGQDVALRCDPISGHVSLFWYQQALGQGPEFLTYFQNEAQLDKSGLPSDRFFAERPEGSVSTLKIQRTQQEDSAVYLCASSSRDRGKGEKLFFGSGTQLSVL.